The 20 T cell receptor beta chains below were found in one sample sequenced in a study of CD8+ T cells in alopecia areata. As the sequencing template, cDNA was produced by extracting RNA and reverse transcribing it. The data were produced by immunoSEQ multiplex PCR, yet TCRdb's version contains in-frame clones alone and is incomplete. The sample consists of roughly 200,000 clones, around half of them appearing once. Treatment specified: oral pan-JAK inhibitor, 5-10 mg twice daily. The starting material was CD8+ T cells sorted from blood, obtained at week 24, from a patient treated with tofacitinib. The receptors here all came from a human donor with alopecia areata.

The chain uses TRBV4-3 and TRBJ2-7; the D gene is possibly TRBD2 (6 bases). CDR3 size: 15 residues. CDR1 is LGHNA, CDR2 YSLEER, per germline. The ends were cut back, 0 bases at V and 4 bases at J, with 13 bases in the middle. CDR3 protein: CASSQEKGLGYEQYF. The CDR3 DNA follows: TGCGCCAGCAGCCAAGAGAAGGGACTCGGGTACGAGCAGTACTTC.

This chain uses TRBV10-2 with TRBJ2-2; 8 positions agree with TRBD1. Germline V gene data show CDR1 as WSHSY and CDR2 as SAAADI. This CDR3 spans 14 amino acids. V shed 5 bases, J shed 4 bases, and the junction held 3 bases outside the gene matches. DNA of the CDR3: TGCGCCAGCAGTCCAGGGACAGGCACCGGGGAGCTGTTTTTT. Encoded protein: CASSPGTGTGELFF.

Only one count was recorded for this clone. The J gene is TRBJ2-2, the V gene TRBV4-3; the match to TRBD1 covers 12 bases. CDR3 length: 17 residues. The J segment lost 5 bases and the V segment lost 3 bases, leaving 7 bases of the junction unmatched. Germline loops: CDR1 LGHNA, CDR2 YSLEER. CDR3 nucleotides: TGCGCCAGCAGCCAGGGGACAGGGGGCGGTCGGACCGGGGAGCTGTTTTTT. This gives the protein CASSQGTGGGRTGELFF.

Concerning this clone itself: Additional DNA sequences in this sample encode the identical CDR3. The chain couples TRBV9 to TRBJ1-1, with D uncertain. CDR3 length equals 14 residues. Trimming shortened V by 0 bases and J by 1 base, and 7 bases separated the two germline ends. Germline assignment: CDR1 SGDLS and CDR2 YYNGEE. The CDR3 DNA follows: TGTGCCAGCAGCGTAGGAGGTGAGAACACTGAAGCTTTCTTT. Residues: CASSVGGENTEAFF.

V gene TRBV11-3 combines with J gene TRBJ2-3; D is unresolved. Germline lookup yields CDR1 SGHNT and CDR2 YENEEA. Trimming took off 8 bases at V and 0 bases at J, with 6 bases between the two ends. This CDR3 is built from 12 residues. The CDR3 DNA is TGTGCCAGCGGAACTAGCACAGATACGCAGTATTTT. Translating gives CASGTSTDTQYF.

CDR3 sequence: CATSMGSTDTQYF. The CDR3 bases are TGTGCCACCAGCATGGGCAGCACAGATACGCAGTATTTT. The rearrangement uses TRBV15 and TRBJ2-3; no reliable D call. Trimming shortened V by 4 bases and J by 0 bases, and 5 bases separated the two germline ends. CDR1 LNHNV and CDR2 YYDKDF come from the germline V gene (reference sequence). This CDR3 spans 13 amino acids.

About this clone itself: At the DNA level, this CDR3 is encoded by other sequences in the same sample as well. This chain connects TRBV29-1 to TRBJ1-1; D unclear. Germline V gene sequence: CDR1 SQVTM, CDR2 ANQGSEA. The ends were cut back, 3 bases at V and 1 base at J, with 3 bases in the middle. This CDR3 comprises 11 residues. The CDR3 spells CSVDRNTEAFF. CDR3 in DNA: TGCAGCGTTGACAGGAACACTGAAGCTTTCTTT.

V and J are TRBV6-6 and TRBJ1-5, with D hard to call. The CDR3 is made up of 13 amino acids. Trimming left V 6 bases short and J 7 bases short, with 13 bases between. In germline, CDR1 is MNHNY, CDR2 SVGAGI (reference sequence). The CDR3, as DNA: TGTGCCAGCAGAGGACTGGGCGGCCAGCCCCAGCATTTT. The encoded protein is CASRGLGGQPQHF.

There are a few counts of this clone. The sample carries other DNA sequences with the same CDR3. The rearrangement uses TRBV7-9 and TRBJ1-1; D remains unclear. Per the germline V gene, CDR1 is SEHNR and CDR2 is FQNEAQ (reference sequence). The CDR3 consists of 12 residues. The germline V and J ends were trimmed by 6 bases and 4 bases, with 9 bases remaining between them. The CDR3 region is CASSLGPTEAFF. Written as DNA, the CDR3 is TGTGCCAGCAGTCTCGGACCCACTGAAGCTTTCTTT.

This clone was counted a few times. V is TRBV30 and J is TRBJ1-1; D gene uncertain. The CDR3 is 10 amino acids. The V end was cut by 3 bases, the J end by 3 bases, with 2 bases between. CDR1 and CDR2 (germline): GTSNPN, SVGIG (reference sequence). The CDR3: CAWRHTEAFF. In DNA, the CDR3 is TGTGCCTGGAGACACACTGAAGCTTTCTTT.

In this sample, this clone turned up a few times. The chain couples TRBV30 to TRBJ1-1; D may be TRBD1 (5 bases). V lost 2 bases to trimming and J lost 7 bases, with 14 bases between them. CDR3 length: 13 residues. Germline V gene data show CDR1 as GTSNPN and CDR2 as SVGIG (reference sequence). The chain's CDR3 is CAWSLAWGIEAFF. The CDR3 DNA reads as TGTGCCTGGAGTCTCGCGTGGGGCATTGAAGCTTTCTTT.

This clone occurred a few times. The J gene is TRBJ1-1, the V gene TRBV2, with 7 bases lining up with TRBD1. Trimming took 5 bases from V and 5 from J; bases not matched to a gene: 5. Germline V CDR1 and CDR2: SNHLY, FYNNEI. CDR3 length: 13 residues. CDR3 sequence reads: CASSNRGLTEAFF. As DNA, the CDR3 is TGTGCCAGCAGTAACAGGGGTTTGACTGAAGCTTTCTTT.

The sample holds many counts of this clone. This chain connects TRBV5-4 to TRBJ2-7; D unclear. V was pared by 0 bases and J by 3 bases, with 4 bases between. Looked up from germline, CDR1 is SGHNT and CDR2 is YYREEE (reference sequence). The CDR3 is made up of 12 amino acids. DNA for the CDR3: TGTGCCAGCAGCTTGGAGGGCTACGAGCAGTACTTC. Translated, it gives CASSLEGYEQYF.

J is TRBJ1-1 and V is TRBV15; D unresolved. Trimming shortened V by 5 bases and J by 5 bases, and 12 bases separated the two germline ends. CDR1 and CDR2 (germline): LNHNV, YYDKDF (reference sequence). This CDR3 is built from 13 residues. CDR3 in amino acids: CATSLGEGTEAFF. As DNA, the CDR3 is TGTGCCACCAGCCTAGGAGAGGGAACTGAAGCTTTCTTT.

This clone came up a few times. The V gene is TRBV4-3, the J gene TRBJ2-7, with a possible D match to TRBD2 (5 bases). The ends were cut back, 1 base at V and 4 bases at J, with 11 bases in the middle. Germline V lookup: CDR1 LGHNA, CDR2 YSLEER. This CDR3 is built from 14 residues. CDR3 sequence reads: CASSQVFPGYEQYF. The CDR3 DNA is TGCGCCAGCAGCCAAGTCTTTCCGGGATACGAGCAGTACTTC.

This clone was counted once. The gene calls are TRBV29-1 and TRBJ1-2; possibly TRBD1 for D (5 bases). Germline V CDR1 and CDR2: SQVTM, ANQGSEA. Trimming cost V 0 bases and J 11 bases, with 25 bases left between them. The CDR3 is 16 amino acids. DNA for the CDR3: TGCAGCGTTGAAGATCGCGCCGTACCAGGGAGCGCCGGGTACACCTTC. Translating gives CSVEDRAVPGSAGYTF.

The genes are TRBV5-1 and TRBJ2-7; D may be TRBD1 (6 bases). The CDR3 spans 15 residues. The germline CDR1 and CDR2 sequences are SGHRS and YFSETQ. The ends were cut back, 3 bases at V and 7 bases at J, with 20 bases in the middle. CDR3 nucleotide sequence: TGCGCCAGCAGCTCCGACCCTGGGGGCCTAGAAGAGCAGTACTTC. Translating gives CASSSDPGGLEEQYF.

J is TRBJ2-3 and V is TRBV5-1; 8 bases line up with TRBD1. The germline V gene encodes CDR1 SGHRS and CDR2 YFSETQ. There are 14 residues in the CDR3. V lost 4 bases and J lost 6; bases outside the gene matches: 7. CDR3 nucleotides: TGCGCCAGCAGCGGAGGACAGGGAGCTGATACGCAGTATTTT. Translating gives CASSGGQGADTQYF.

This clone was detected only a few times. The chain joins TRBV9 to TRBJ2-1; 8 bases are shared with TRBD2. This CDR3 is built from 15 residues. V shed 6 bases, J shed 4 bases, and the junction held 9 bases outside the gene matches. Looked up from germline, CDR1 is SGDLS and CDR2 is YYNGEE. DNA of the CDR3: TGTGCCAGCAATGGGGAGCGGGGGTCTTACAATGAGCAGTTCTTC. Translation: CASNGERGSYNEQFF.

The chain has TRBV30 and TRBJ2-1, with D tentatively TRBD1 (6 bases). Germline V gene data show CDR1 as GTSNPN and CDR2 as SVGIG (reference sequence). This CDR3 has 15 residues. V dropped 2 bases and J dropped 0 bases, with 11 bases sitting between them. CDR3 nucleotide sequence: TGTGCCTGGAGTTACACGGACAGCTCCTACAATGAGCAGTTCTTC. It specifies CAWSYTDSSYNEQFF.